This T cell receptor (beta chain) stems from a study of blood T cells in healthy people across ages. Across the whole study: Using template switching, researchers captured about one barcoded beta molecule for each two T cells.

The V gene lost 0 bases and the J gene lost 9 bases, with 14 bases spanning the gap. The CDR3 sequence is 14 residues long. Germline V gene data show CDR1 as LGHNA and CDR2 as YSLEER. This clonotype was counted a few times. Then a second PCR, running roughly 6 to 12 cycles, was carried out with a sample-barcoded 5' primer and a J-beta primer mix. TCRdb analysed the 5' RACE reads with MiXCR anew, one entry per CDR3 protein. The sample lists about 800,000 distinct CDR3 sequences, 25% seen once, with under 4.5% in the top ten. Donors were systemically healthy Caucasian individuals from Russia aged about 6 to 95 years. The study isolated at least 7 million PBMCs from each sample. The same data also contributed to another study, on T cells of mothers and their children.

The V call is TRBV4-3, the J call TRBJ1-2, with D tentatively TRBD1 (6 bases). The receptor was isolated from a boy aged 5 to 17 in good health. The sample taken for sequencing was blood. The CDR3: CASSQERRGSSYTF. CDR3 bases: TGCGCCAGCAGCCAAGAGCGCAGGGGCTCTAGCTACACCTTC.